A single sample gave rise to the 16 T cell receptor beta chains below, sequenced in a study of chemoradiotherapy in HPV16-positive cancers. Clones were read by immunoSEQ multiplex PCR, and TCRdb kept only the in-frame ones, dropping some. The sample has about 9,000 clones, about 85% seen once. Here the sequenced sample was tumor tissue, taken from a patient who underwent chemoradiotherapy. The source of these receptors is a human donor with HPV-associated anogenital cancer.

V gene TRBV28 combines with J gene TRBJ1-3; unclear D gene. Per germline, CDR1 MDHEN and CDR2 SYDVKM. CDR3 length: 15 residues. The V gene lost 3 bases and the J gene lost 0 bases, with 9 bases spanning the gap. DNA for the CDR3: TGTGCCAGCAGTTTCAGGATTAGCTCTGGAAACACCATATATTTT. It is translated as CASSFRISSGNTIYF.

The chain employs TRBV27 and TRBJ1-1; weak D call: TRBD1 (6 bases). CDR1 and CDR2 (germline): MNHEY, SMNVEV (reference sequence). The V gene lost 5 bases and the J gene lost 3 bases, with 13 bases spanning the gap. There are 14 residues in the CDR3. CDR3 nucleotide sequence: TGTGCCAGCAGTCGAAGAGGGGGGCACACTGAAGCTTTCTTT. It yields the protein CASSRRGGHTEAFF.

This sequence joins TRBV6-1 and TRBJ1-2, with 7 bases lining up with TRBD1. The CDR3 length is 15 residues. Germline CDR1 reads MNHNS; CDR2 reads SASEGT. After removal of 5 bases from V and 0 bases from J, the junction contained 6 bases not matched to a gene. CDR3 bases: TGTGCCAGCAGTCAGGGGGGGGGAGCTAACTATGGCTACACCTTC. It codes for CASSQGGGANYGYTF.

The rearrangement joins TRBV21-1 to TRBJ2-7; the D call of TRBD1 is as the table states it, not checked on the DNA. TRBV21-1 is deemed a pseudogene. This CDR3 contains 15 residues. CDR3 protein: CASSKVGTNSYEQYF. DNA for the CDR3: TGTGCCAGCAGCAAAGTGGGGACAAACTCCTACGAGCAGTACTTC.

In this sample, this clone turned up a few times. V is TRBV18 and J is TRBJ1-1; 9 bases agree with TRBD1. The CDR3 totals 14 residues. From germline, CDR1 is KGHSH and CDR2 LQKENI. Trimming at V came to 4 bases and at J to 1 base, leaving 1 base not matched to a gene. The CDR3, as DNA: TGTGCCAGCTCACGACAGGGGGAGAACACTGAAGCTTTCTTT. Amino acid sequence: CASSRQGENTEAFF.

The V call is TRBV7-9, the J call TRBJ1-1; D remains unclear. The germline V gene has CDR1 SEHNR and CDR2 FQNEAQ (reference sequence). The CDR3 extends over 13 amino acids. Trimming left V 1 base short and J 3 bases short, with 6 bases between. CDR3 sequence: CASSLGPHTEAFF. The CDR3, as DNA: TGTGCCAGCAGCTTAGGTCCGCACACTGAAGCTTTCTTT.

The chain couples TRBV29-1 to TRBJ2-3, with 7 bases that match TRBD1. From germline, CDR1 is SQVTM and CDR2 ANQGSEA. The CDR3 spans 13 residues. With V trimmed by 7 bases and J by 1 base, 5 bases remained unmatched. This chain's CDR3 is CSARQGGTDTQYF. The CDR3 nucleotides read TGCAGCGCTAGACAGGGCGGCACAGATACGCAGTATTTT.

V is TRBV10-1 and J is TRBJ1-5, with D unclear. In germline, CDR1 is WNHNN, CDR2 SYGVQD (reference sequence). The CDR3 has 9 residues. The V gene lost 11 bases and the J gene lost 7 bases, with 6 bases spanning the gap. The CDR3 coding sequence is TGCGCCTGGGAGCAGCCCCAGCATTTT. This translates into CAWEQPQHF.

The chain recombines TRBV10-3 with TRBJ1-3, with 7 nucleotides matching TRBD1. The V and J ends lost 6 bases and 4 bases, in that order; junction bases with no gene match: 3. The length of the CDR3 is 13 residues. Germline V gene lookup returns CDR1 ENHRY and CDR2 SYGVKD. In DNA, the CDR3 is TGTGCCATCAGAACAGGGGCCGGAAACACCATATATTTT. Amino acids: CAIRTGAGNTIYF.

The rearrangement joins TRBV28 to TRBJ1-1; no clear D. This CDR3 spans 12 amino acids. V lost 2 bases and J lost 4, with 5 bases in between. Germline assignment: CDR1 MDHEN and CDR2 SYDVKM. CDR3 DNA sequence: TGTGCCAGCAGTTTAAGGACCACTGAAGCTTTCTTT. This translates into CASSLRTTEAFF.

This clone was seen just once. The chain uses TRBV5-1 and TRBJ1-5; no clear D. Trimming removed 0 bases at V and 7 bases at J, with 8 bases between. The CDR3 has 13 amino acids. Germline V gives CDR1 SGHRS, CDR2 YFSETQ. The CDR3 DNA is TGCGCCAGCAGCTTGGAGCCTGGACAGCCCCAGCATTTT. This encodes CASSLEPGQPQHF.

This sequence joins TRBV5-1 and TRBJ2-3, with D perhaps TRBD1 (5 bases). Germline V gene lookup returns CDR1 SGHRS and CDR2 YFSETQ. CDR3 length equals 15 residues. Trimming cost V 0 bases and J 0 bases, with 8 bases left between them. CDR3 loop: CASSLDRPSTDTQYF. The CDR3 DNA reads as TGCGCCAGCAGCTTGGACAGGCCTAGCACAGATACGCAGTATTTT. The full variable domain, with the rest looked up from reference TRBV5-1 and TRBJ2-3, is KAGVTQTPRYLIKTRGQQVTLSCSPISGHRSVSWYQQTPGQGLQFLFEYFSETQRNKGNFPGRFSGRQFSNSRSEMNVSTLELGDSALYLCASSLDRPSTDTQYFGPGTRLTVL.

This clone was detected only a few times. The chain links TRBV25-1 to TRBJ2-7; perhaps D is TRBD1 or TRBD2 (5 bases each). Trimming removed 0 bases at V and 7 bases at J, with 10 bases between. The CDR3 covers 13 residues. Germline V gene sequence: CDR1 MGHDK, CDR2 SYGVNS. The CDR3 nucleotides read TGTGCCAGCAGTGAATACGGGGCCCTGGAGCAGTACTTC. Translating gives CASSEYGALEQYF.

This clone has only a few counts. V usage is TRBV19 and J usage is TRBJ2-5; D gene ambiguous. The CDR3 spans 15 residues. Per germline, CDR1 LNHDA and CDR2 SQIVND (reference sequence). V was pared by 4 bases and J by 2 bases, with 14 bases between. The CDR3 here is CASSTRPQPQETQYF. CDR3 sequence (DNA): TGTGCCAGTAGTACCCGGCCACAGCCTCAAGAGACCCAGTACTTC.

The CDR3 loop reads CASSLMADGDSPLHF. In nucleotides, the CDR3 is TGCGCCAGCAGCTTGATGGCAGACGGGGATTCACCCCTCCACTTT. The V call is TRBV5-1, the J call TRBJ1-6; D gene ambiguous. Trimming cost V 1 base and J 8 bases, with 13 bases left between them. The CDR3 contains 15 residues. CDR1 is SGHRS and CDR2 is YFSETQ in the germline V gene.

The CDR3 sequence is CASSDRNEKLFF. CDR3 nucleotides: TGCGCCAGCAGTGACCGTAATGAAAAACTGTTTTTT. The rearrangement links TRBV10-2 to TRBJ1-4, with D hard to call. V was trimmed by 3 bases and J by 4 bases, leaving 3 bases between them. Per germline, CDR1 WSHSY and CDR2 SAAADI. The CDR3 has 12 amino acids.